This TCR beta chain was identified during a study of OX40 agonist ivuxolimab in advanced cancers. CDR3 length equals 13 residues. CDR1 and CDR2 from the germline V gene are LNHDA and SQIVND (reference sequence). V dropped 5 bases and J dropped 5; count of bases not matched to a gene: 4. TCRdb's table, derived via immunoSEQ multiplex PCR, lists solely in-frame clones and lacks some. The table lists about 18,000 clones, 80% to 85% of them singletons, with around 40% in the top ten. Sequencing was performed on CD4+ or CD8+ T cells sorted from blood, taken in a trial of the OX40 agonist ivuxolimab. V usage is TRBV19 and J usage is TRBJ2-7, with 9 bases identical to TRBD1. This TCR was sampled from an adult with an advanced solid tumor such as melanoma, head and neck, liver or kidney cancer. The CDR3 DNA reads as TGTGCCAGTAGTCCAGGGACAGGGAACGAGCAGTACTTC. Amino acids: CASSPGTGNEQYF.